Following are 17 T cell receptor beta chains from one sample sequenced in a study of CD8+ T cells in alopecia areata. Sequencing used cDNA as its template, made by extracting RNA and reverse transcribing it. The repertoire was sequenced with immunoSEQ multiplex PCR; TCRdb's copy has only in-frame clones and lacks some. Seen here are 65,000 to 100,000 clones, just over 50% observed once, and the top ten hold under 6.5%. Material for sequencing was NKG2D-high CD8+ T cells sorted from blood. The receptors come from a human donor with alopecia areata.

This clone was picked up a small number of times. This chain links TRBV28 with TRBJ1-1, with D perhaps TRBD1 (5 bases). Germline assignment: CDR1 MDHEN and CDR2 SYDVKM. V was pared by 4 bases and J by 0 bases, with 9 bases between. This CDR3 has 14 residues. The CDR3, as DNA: TGTGCCAGCAGTTCGGACACCTTGAACACTGAAGCTTTCTTT. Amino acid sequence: CASSSDTLNTEAFF.

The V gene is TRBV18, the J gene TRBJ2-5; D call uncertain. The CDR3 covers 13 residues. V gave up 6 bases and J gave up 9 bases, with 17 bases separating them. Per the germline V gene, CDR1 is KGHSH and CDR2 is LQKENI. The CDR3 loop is CASSPTGSEAQYF. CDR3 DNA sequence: TGTGCCAGCTCTCCGACCGGTTCTGAGGCCCAGTACTTC.

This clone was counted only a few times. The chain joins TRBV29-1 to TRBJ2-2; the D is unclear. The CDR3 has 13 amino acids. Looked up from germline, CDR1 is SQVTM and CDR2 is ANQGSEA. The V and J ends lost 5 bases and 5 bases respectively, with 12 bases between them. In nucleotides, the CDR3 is TGCAGCGTTCCTGGGGTAGAGACCGGGGAGCTGTTTTTT. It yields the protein CSVPGVETGELFF.

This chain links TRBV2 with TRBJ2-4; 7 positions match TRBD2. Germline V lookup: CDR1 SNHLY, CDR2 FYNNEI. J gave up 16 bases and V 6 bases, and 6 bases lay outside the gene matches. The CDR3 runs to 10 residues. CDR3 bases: TGTGCCAGCAGGGGACTACTTGAATACTTC. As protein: CASRGLLEYF.

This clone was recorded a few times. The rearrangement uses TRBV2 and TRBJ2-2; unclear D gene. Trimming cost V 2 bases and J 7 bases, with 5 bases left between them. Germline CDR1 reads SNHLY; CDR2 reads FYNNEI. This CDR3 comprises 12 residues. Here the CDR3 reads CASSEKGGELFF. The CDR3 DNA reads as TGTGCCAGCAGTGAAAAAGGCGGGGAGCTGTTTTTT.

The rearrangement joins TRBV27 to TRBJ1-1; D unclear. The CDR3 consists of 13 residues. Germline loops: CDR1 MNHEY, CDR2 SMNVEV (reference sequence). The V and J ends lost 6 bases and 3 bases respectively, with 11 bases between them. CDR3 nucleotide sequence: TGTGCCAGCAGGTCAGAGATAGACACTGAAGCTTTCTTT. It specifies CASRSEIDTEAFF.

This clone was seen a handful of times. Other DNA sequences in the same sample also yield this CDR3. The CDR3 reads CASSLDRNTEAFF. The CDR3 DNA follows: TGTGCCAGCAGTTTGGACAGAAACACTGAAGCTTTCTTT. V usage is TRBV28 and J usage is TRBJ1-1; a weak D match, TRBD1 (6 bases). CDR3 size: 13 residues. V lost 3 bases, J lost 2 bases, and 7 bases lay in between. Germline CDR1 and CDR2: MDHEN and SYDVKM.

CDR3 region: CSVVAGAGQPQHF. DNA of the CDR3: TGCAGCGTTGTCGCAGGGGCGGGCCAGCCCCAGCATTTT. The chain has TRBV29-1 and TRBJ1-5; TRBD1 is a possible D gene (6 bases). The germline gives CDR1 SQVTM, CDR2 ANQGSEA. The CDR3 length is 13 residues. Trimming stripped 4 bases from V and 7 bases from J, with 14 bases between.

The CDR3 spells CASSLRRVETAEAFF. CDR3 coding DNA: TGTGCCAGCAGTTTGAGGCGGGTAGAGACCGCTGAAGCTTTCTTT. The V call is TRBV27, the J call TRBJ1-1; D not certain. This CDR3 has 15 residues. Trimming left V 3 bases short and J 6 bases short, with 17 bases between. Germline CDR1 MNHEY, CDR2 SMNVEV (reference sequence).

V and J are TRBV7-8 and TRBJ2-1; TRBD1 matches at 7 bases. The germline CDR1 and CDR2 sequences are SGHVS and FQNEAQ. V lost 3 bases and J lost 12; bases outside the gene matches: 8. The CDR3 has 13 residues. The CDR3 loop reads CASSFRPGQRQFF. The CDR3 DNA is TGTGCCAGCAGCTTTCGCCCGGGACAGCGGCAGTTCTTC. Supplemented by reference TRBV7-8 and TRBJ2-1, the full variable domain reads GAGVSQSPRYKVAKRGQDVALRCDPISGHVSLFWYQQALGQGPEFLTYFQNEAQLDKSGLPSDRFFAERPEGSVSTLKIQRTQQEDSAVYLCASSFRPGQRQFFGPGTRLTVL.

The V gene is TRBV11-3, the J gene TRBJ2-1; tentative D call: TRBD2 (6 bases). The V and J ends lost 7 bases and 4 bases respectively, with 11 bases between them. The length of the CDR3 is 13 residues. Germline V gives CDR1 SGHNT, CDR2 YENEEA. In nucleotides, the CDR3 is TGTGCCAGCACCTTGGAGGGGTACAATGAGCAGTTCTTC. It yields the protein CASTLEGYNEQFF.

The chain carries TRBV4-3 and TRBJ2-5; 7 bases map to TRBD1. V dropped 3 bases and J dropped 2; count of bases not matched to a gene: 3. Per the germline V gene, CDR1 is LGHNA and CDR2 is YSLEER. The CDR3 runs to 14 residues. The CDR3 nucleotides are TGCGCCAGCAGCCACCGGGGACAGCAAGAGACCCAGTACTTC. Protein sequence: CASSHRGQQETQYF.

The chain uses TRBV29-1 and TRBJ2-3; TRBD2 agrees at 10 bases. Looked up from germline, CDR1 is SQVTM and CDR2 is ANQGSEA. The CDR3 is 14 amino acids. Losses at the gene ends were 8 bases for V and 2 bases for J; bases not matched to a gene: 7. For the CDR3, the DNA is TGCAGCCTCATAGCGGGAGGCTTCACAGATACGCAGTATTTT. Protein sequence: CSLIAGGFTDTQYF.

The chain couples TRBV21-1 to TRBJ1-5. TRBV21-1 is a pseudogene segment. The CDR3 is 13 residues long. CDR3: CASSKRENQPQHF. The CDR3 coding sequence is TGTGCCAGCAGCAAGCGGGAGAATCAGCCCCAGCATTTT.

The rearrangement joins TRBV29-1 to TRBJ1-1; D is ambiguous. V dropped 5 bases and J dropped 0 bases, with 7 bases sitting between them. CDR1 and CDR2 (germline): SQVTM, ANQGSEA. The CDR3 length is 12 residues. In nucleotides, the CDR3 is TGCAGCGTTACTCTTATGAACACTGAAGCTTTCTTT. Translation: CSVTLMNTEAFF.

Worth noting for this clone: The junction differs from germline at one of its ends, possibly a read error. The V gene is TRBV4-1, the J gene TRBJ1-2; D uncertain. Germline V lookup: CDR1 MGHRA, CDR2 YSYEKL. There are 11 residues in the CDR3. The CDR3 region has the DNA TGCGCCAGCGGCCAAGTGGGAGGCTACACCTTC. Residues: CASGQVGGYTF.

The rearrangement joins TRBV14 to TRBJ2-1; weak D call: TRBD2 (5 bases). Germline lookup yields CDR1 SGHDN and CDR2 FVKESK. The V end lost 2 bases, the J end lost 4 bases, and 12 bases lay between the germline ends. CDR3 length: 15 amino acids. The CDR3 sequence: CASSQFSGGYNEQFF. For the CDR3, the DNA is TGTGCCAGCAGCCAATTCAGCGGAGGTTACAATGAGCAGTTCTTC.